These 8 T cell receptor beta chains originate from one sample sequenced in a study of blood T cells in healthy people across ages. Primers used in a second PCR of about 7 to 11 cycles were a sample-barcoded 5' primer and a J-beta primer mix. MiXCR, run by TCRdb on the 5' RACE reads, gives a single entry per CDR3 protein. Of roughly 1,500,000 distinct CDR3 sequences listed, roughly 32% are singletons. The sample was blood. The source is a woman aged 30 to 39 in good health.

The rearrangement uses TRBV25-1 and TRBJ1-1; a possible D gene is TRBD1 (5 bases). The CDR3 spans 12 residues. Trimming took off 5 bases at V and 7 bases at J, with 11 bases between the two ends. CDR1 MGHDK and CDR2 SYGVNS come from the germline V gene. The CDR3 spells CASSSGSLEAFF. CDR3 coding DNA: TGTGCCAGCAGTTCAGGGAGTCTTGAAGCTTTCTTT.

This chain joins TRBV6-1 and TRBJ2-7; D is possibly TRBD1 (6 bases). Trimming left V 4 bases short and J 4 bases short, with 14 bases between. The CDR3 runs 14 residues. Per germline, CDR1 MNHNS and CDR2 SASEGT. In DNA form, the CDR3 reads TGTGCCAGCAGTGGAATCAGGGGCCCTTACGAGCAGTACTTC. Translation: CASSGIRGPYEQYF.

Details on this clonotype: Just one base apart from a much larger clone, this may be a read error. This chain uses TRBV27 with TRBJ2-5; the D is unclear. The CDR3 length is 10 residues. The germline V gene encodes CDR1 MNHEY and CDR2 SMNVEV (reference sequence). The germline V and J ends were trimmed by 7 bases and 11 bases, with 11 bases remaining between them. The CDR3 loop is CASTRGEQYF. For the CDR3, the DNA is TGTGCCAGCACAAGAGGAGAGCAGTACTTC.

Here the CDR3 DNA reads TGTGCCAGCAGCTTGGATCGGGGCGGACTAGGCACAGATACGCAGTATTTT. It translates to CASSLDRGGLGTDTQYF. This chain joins TRBV5-6 and TRBJ2-3; 7 nucleotides agree with TRBD2. J gave up 1 base and V 0 bases, and 8 bases lay outside the gene matches. CDR3 length: 17 amino acids. Germline V CDR1 and CDR2: SGHDT, YYEEEE.

This clonotype has a handful of counts. J is TRBJ1-2 and V is TRBV7-2, with 7 positions matching TRBD1. The CDR3 is 14 residues long. V gave up 4 bases and J gave up 2 bases; unmatched junction bases: 4. Germline V gives CDR1 SGHTA, CDR2 FQGNSA. CDR3 in amino acids: CASSSKTGNYGYTF. CDR3 coding DNA: TGTGCCAGCAGCTCAAAGACAGGGAACTATGGCTACACCTTC.

The rearrangement uses TRBV19 and TRBJ2-7; D perhaps matches TRBD1 (5 bases). The CDR3 totals 14 residues. Germline V gene sequence: CDR1 LNHDA, CDR2 SQIVND (reference sequence). Deletions cut 5 bases from V and 4 bases from J, with 15 bases between. This chain's CDR3 is CASSPTVGEYEQYF. The CDR3 coding sequence is TGTGCCAGTAGTCCGACAGTGGGTGAATACGAGCAGTACTTC.

The V and J genes are TRBV6-5 and TRBJ1-2, with 7 nucleotides matching TRBD1. Germline V lookup: CDR1 MNHEY, CDR2 SVGAGI. This CDR3 is 13 amino acids long. Trimming cost V 10 bases and J 4 bases; bases outside gene matches: 9. CDR3 sequence reads: CATRQGDIYGYTF. CDR3 nucleotide sequence: TGTGCCACCAGACAGGGCGATATCTATGGCTACACCTTC.

V usage is TRBV20-1 and J usage is TRBJ1-5; D remains unclear. The V and J ends lost 5 bases and 0 bases respectively, with 11 bases between them. The CDR3 loop spans 14 amino acids. CDR1 DFQATT and CDR2 SNEGSKA come from the germline V gene (reference sequence). This CDR3 is CSAQGRVSNQPQHF. The CDR3 bases are TGCAGTGCTCAAGGACGGGTTAGCAATCAGCCCCAGCATTTT.